This entry lists 12 T cell receptor beta chains sequenced from one sample in a study of OX40 agonist ivuxolimab in advanced cancers. The protocol was immunoSEQ multiplex PCR, while the TCRdb copy is restricted to in-frame clones and leaves out a portion. The sample gives tens of thousands of clones, roughly 91% of which show up once; roughly 0.22% is in the top ten. This material consisted of CD4+ or CD8+ T cells sorted from blood, taken in a trial of the OX40 agonist ivuxolimab. The receptors stem from an adult with an advanced solid tumor such as melanoma, head and neck, liver or kidney cancer.

This clone has just one count. The rearrangement uses TRBV11-3 and TRBJ2-1, with 7 bases that match TRBD2. With V trimmed by 0 bases and J by 4 bases, 12 bases remained unmatched. In germline, CDR1 is SGHNT, CDR2 YENEEA. The CDR3 has 18 residues. As DNA, the CDR3 is TGTGCCAGCAGCTTAGATCAGGGCGGGACTATTAAATACAATGAGCAGTTCTTC. Amino acid sequence: CASSLDQGGTIKYNEQFF.

The V call is TRBV19, the J call TRBJ1-2, with D tentatively TRBD1 (6 bases). The V end lost 5 bases, the J end lost 8 bases, and 15 bases lay between the germline ends. This CDR3 is 13 amino acids long. Germline values: CDR1 LNHDA, CDR2 SQIVND (reference sequence). CDR3 in amino acids: CASSLGRGYGYTF. The CDR3 DNA is TGTGCCAGTAGTCTCGGCAGGGGTTACGGCTACACCTTC.

The V and J genes are TRBV7-2 and TRBJ2-7; D is undetermined. CDR1 is SGHTA and CDR2 is FQGNSA in the germline V gene. Trimming cost V 1 base and J 1 base, with 11 bases left between them. The CDR3 is 15 amino acids. CDR3 nucleotide sequence: TGTGCCAGCAGCTTAGAGGGCGCGTTATCCTACGAGCAGTACTTC. Translated, it gives CASSLEGALSYEQYF.

The rearrangement links TRBV11-3 to TRBJ2-1, with 9 bases fitting TRBD2. Germline CDR1 and CDR2: SGHNT and YENEEA. This CDR3 comprises 16 residues. V was pared by 0 bases and J by 7 bases, with 7 bases of the junction left unmatched. CDR3 amino acids: CASSLDWRGGLNEQFF. The DNA for the CDR3 is TGTGCCAGCAGCTTAGACTGGCGGGGGGGTTTGAATGAGCAGTTCTTC.

This chain joins TRBV7-9 and TRBJ2-3; 13 nucleotides align to TRBD2. The CDR3 consists of 16 residues. Germline CDR1 is SEHNR and CDR2 is FQNEAQ (reference sequence). Trimming at V came to 8 bases and at J to 1 base, leaving 6 bases not matched to a gene. The CDR3 is CASFRTSGSGTDTQYF. The CDR3 DNA reads as TGTGCCAGCTTTAGGACTAGCGGGAGTGGCACAGATACGCAGTATTTT.

This sequence joins TRBV6-1 and TRBJ2-2; D perhaps matches TRBD2 (5 bases). Trimming took 7 bases from V and 2 from J, leaving 11 bases between them. The CDR3 consists of 14 residues. CDR1 and CDR2 from the germline V gene are MNHNS and SASEGT. CDR3 region: CASTLAANTGELFF. As DNA, the CDR3 is TGTGCCAGCACTCTAGCAGCCAACACCGGGGAGCTGTTTTTT.

This rearrangement joins TRBV30 to TRBJ1-2; D remains ambiguous. The V gene lost 5 bases and the J gene lost 1 base, with 8 bases spanning the gap. This CDR3 comprises 12 residues. The germline gives CDR1 GTSNPN, CDR2 SVGIG (reference sequence). The chain's CDR3 is CAWGRGNYGYTF. The CDR3, as DNA: TGTGCCTGGGGACGGGGTAACTATGGCTACACCTTC.

The chain is built from TRBV27 and TRBJ2-6; either TRBD1 or TRBD2 may supply D (5 bases each). In germline, CDR1 is MNHEY, CDR2 SMNVEV (reference sequence). The CDR3 runs to 17 residues. Trimming took off 0 bases at V and 2 bases at J, with 11 bases between the two ends. CDR3 sequence reads: CASSLSFVGAGANVLTF. The CDR3 DNA reads TGTGCCAGCAGTTTATCGTTCGTGGGGGCTGGGGCCAACGTCCTGACTTTC.

The gene calls are TRBV18 and TRBJ2-5, with a possible D match to TRBD2 (6 bases). The V gene's germline CDR1 is KGHSH and CDR2 LQKENI. The V and J ends lost 6 bases and 2 bases respectively, with 7 bases between them. This CDR3 is built from 12 residues. CDR3 region: CASSSGQETQYF. The CDR3 region has the DNA TGTGCCAGCTCTAGCGGACAAGAGACCCAGTACTTC.

The chain has TRBV6-6 and TRBJ2-7; the match to TRBD2 covers 10 bases. V was pared by 5 bases and J by 2 bases, with 3 bases of the junction left unmatched. The CDR3 spans 14 residues. Germline CDR1 MNHNY, CDR2 SVGAGI (reference sequence). The CDR3 sequence: CASSRTSGPYEQYF. CDR3 nucleotide sequence: TGTGCCAGCAGTAGGACTAGCGGCCCCTACGAGCAGTACTTC.

The V gene is TRBV19, the J gene TRBJ2-1, with D possibly called TRBD1 or TRBD2 (7 bases each). The CDR3 runs 15 residues. The V end was cut by 7 bases, the J end by 5 bases, with 18 bases between. From germline, CDR1 is LNHDA and CDR2 SQIVND (reference sequence). CDR3 region: CASTSGGDGNNEQFF. The CDR3 nucleotides are TGTGCCAGTACTTCAGGGGGGGATGGGAACAATGAGCAGTTCTTC. The full variable domain, rest sourced from reference TRBV19 and TRBJ2-1, is DGGITQSPKYLFRKEGQNVTLSCEQNLNHDAMYWYRQDPGQGLRLIYYSQIVNDFQKGDIAEGYSVSREKKESFPLTVTSAQKNPTAFYLCASTSGGDGNNEQFFGPGTRLTVL.

The chain is built from TRBV5-1 and TRBJ2-4; D might be TRBD1 (6 bases). V lost 4 bases and J lost 4, with 18 bases in between. From germline, CDR1 is SGHRS and CDR2 YFSETQ. The CDR3 has 16 residues. The CDR3 DNA is TGCGCCAGCAGCGTGTCAGGGGCAGAAACTAAAAACATTCAGTACTTC. Protein: CASSVSGAETKNIQYF.